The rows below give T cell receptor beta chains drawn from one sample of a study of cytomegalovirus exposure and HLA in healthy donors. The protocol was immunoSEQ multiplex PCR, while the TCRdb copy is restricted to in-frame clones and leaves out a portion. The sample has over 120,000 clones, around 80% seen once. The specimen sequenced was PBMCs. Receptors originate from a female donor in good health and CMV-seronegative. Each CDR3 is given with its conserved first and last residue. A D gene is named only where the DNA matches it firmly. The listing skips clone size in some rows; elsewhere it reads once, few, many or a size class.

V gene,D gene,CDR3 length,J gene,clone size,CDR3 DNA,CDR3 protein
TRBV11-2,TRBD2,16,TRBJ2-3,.,TGTGCCAGCAGCTTTCTAGCGGGAGAAATCACAGATACGCAGTATTTT,CASSFLAGEITDTQYF
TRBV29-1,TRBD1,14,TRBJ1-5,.,TGCAGCGCCTTGACAGGGGGTTGGAATCAGCCCCAGCATTTT,CSALTGGWNQPQHF
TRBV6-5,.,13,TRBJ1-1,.,TGTGCCAGCACCCAGAGGGTCATCACTGAAGCTTTCTTT,CASTQRVITEAFF
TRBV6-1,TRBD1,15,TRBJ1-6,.,TGTGCCAGCATTCTCACCGGGACAGACAATTCACCCCTCCACTTT,CASILTGTDNSPLHF
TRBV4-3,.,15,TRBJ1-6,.,TGCGCCAGCAGCCAAGACACTGATTATAATTCACCCCTCCACTTT,CASSQDTDYNSPLHF
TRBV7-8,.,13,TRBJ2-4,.,TGTGCCAGCAGCCCCGACAGGATGAACATTCAGTACTTC,CASSPDRMNIQYF
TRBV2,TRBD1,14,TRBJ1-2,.,TGTGCCAGCAGTGGGGCCAGGGGGCTGGAGGGCTACACCTTC,CASSGARGLEGYTF
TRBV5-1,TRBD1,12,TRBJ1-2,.,TGCGCCAGCAGTCGGACAGGGGATGGCTACACCTTC,CASSRTGDGYTF
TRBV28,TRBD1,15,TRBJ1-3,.,TGTGCCAGCAGTGTGGGACAGGGATTAGGAAACACCATATATTTT,CASSVGQGLGNTIYF
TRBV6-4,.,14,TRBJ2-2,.,TGTGCCAGCGGATCCGCCCCCGGCCCGGGGTGGGGTTTTTTT,CASGSAPGPGWGFF
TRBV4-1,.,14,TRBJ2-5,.,TGCGCCAGCAGCCAAACGACAGTACGAGAGACCCAGTACTTC,CASSQTTVRETQYF
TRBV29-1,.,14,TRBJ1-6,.,TGCAGCGTTTCGGGGTCTTCCCACAATTCACCCCTCCACTTT,CSVSGSSHNSPLHF
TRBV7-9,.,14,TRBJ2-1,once,TGTGCCAGCGTTCAGTCTGGGCCACACAATGAGCAGTTCTTC,CASVQSGPHNEQFF
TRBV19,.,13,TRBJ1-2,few,TGTGCCAGTAGTATCTCGACAGTCTATGGCTACACCTTC,CASSISTVYGYTF
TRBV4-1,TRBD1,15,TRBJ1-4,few,TGCGCCAGCAGCCAAACAGGGGCTGGTAATGAAAAACTGTTTTTT,CASSQTGAGNEKLFF
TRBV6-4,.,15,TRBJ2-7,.,TGTGCCAGCAGTGACGCCAGAACTACCCACTACGAGCAGTACTTC,CASSDARTTHYEQYF
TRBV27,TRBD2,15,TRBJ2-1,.,TGTGCCAGCAGTTTAGGGACTAGCGGGAGGCCCCCGAAGTTCTTC,CASSLGTSGRPPKFF
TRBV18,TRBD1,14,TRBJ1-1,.,TGTGCCAGCTCCCGGGACAGGGACAACACTGAAGCTTTCTTT,CASSRDRDNTEAFF
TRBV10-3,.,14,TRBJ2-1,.,TGTGCCATCAGTAACCTCCTCCAGGGGGGTGAGCAGTTCTTC,CAISNLLQGGEQFF
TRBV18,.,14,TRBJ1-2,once,TGTGCCAGCTCCCCAGAGACAGGCACGACGGGCTACACCTTC,CASSPETGTTGYTF
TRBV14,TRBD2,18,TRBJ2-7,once,TGTGCCAGCAGCCAACTAGCGGGAGGGCGCGCACGGATTTACGAGCAGTACTTC,CASSQLAGGRARIYEQYF
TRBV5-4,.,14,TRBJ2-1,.,TGTGCCAGCAGCTTGGGCGGGGTTAACAATGAGCAGTTCTTC,CASSLGGVNNEQFF
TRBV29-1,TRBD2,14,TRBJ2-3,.,TGCAGCGTTCGGGGGACTACAACAGCAGATACGCAGTATTTT,CSVRGTTTADTQYF
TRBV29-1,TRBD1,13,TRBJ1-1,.,TGCAGCGCCCTGAGGGTCACAGGGGCGGAAGCTTTCTTT,CSALRVTGAEAFF
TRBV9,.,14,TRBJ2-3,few,TGTGCCAGCAGCGTAGTCGAGAGCACAGATACGCAGTATTTT,CASSVVESTDTQYF
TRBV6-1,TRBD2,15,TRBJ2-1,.,TGTGCCAGCAGGAAACTAGCGGGGGGGTACAATGAGCAGTTCTTC,CASRKLAGGYNEQFF
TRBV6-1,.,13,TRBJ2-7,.,TGTGCCAGCAGAAGGGGGTCCACCTACGAGCAGTACTTC,CASRRGSTYEQYF
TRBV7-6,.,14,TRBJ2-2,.,TGTGCCAGCAGCTACGGACTAAACACCGGGGAGCTGTTTTTT,CASSYGLNTGELFF
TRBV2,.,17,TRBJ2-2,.,TGTGCCAGCAGACCCTACCAGGGTAATTCCGTTTCCGGGGAGCTGTTTTTT,CASRPYQGNSVSGELFF
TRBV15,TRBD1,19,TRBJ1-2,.,TGTGCCACCAGCAGAGAGTCCAGCTCCGGGACAGGGGGCTACTATGGCTACACCTTC,CATSRESSSGTGGYYGYTF
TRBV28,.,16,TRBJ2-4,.,TGTGCCAGCAGTCCGCCCCCGGGACACCGGACGAACATTCAGTACTTC,CASSPPPGHRTNIQYF
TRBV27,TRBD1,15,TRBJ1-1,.,TGTGCCAGCAGTTACAGGGGGCGCGTGAACACTGAAGCTTTCTTT,CASSYRGRVNTEAFF
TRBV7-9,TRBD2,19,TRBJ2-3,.,TGTGCCAGCAGCTCGGGACTAGCGGGGGGCCGTACGAACACAGATACGCAGTATTTT,CASSSGLAGGRTNTDTQYF
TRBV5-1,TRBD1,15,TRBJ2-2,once,TGCGCCAGCAGCCTACAGGGGACGAGCACCGGGGAGCTGTTTTTT,CASSLQGTSTGELFF
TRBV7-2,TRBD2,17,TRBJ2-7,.,TGTGCCAGCAGCCTCGGACTAGCGGGACGAATATCCTACGAGCAGTACTTC,CASSLGLAGRISYEQYF
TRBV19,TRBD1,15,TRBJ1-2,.,TGTGCCAGTAGTCTTACAGGGGGCGCCATATATGGCTACACCTTC,CASSLTGGAIYGYTF
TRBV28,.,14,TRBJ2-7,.,TGTGCCAGCAGTTTTTCAGGTCTCTCCTACGAGCAGTACTTC,CASSFSGLSYEQYF
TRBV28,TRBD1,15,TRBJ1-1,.,TGTGCCAGCAGTTCGGGGGACAGGGTGAACACTGAAGCTTTCTTT,CASSSGDRVNTEAFF
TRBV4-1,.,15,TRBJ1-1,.,TGCGCCAGCAGCCAGGATTCCAGGGGGAACACTGAAGCTTTCTTT,CASSQDSRGNTEAFF
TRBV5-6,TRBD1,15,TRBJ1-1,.,TGTGCCAGCAGCACAGGACAGGGGGTTGGCACTGAAGCTTTCTTT,CASSTGQGVGTEAFF